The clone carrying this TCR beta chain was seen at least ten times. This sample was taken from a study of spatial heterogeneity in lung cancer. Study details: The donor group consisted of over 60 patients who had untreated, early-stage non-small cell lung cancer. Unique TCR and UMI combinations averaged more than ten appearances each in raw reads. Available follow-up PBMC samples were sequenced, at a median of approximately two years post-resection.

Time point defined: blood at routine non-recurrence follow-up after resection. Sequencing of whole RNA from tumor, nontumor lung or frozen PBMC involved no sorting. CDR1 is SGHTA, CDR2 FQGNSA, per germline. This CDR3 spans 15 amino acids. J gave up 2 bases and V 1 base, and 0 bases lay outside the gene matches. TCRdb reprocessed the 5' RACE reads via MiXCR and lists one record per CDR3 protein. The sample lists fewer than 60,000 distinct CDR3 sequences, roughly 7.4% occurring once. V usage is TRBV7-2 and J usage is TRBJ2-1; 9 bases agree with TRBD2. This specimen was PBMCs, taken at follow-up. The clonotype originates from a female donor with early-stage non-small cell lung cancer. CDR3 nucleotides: TGTGCCAGCAGCTTAGGCGGGGGGGCCTACAATGAGCAGTTCTTC. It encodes CASSLGGGAYNEQFF.